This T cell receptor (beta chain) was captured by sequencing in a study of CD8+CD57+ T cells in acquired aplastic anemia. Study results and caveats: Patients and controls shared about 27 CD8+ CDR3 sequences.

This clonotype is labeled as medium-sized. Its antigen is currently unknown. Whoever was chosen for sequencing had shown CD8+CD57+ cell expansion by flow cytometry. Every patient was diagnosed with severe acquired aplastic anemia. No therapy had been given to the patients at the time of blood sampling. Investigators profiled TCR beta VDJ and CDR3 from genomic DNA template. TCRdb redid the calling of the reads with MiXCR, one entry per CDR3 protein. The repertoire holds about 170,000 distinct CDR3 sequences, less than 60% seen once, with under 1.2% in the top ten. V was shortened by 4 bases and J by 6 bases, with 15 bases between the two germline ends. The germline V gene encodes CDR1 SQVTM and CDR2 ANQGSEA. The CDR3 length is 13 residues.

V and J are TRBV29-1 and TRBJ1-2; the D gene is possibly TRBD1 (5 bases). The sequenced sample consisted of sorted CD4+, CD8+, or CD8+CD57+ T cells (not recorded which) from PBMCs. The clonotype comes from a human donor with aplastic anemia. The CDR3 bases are TGCAGCGTTGTAAAGCGGGGGAGCCATGGCTACACCTTC. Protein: CSVVKRGSHGYTF. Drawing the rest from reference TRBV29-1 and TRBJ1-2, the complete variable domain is SAVISQKPSRDICQRGTSLTIQCQVDSQVTMMFWYRQQPGQSLTLIATANQGSEATYESGFVIDKFPISRPNLTFSTLTVSNMSPEDSSIYLCSVVKRGSHGYTFGSGTRLTVV.